This is a list of T cell receptor beta chains from one sample in a study of T cell repertoires in cytomegalovirus infection. Which antigens these TCRs recognize remains unknown. TCRdb reanalysed the reads using MiXCR and keeps one entry per CDR3 protein. The data contain about 570,000 distinct CDR3 sequences, 40% of them singletons. The source was cultured PBMCs, collected from culture after CMV antigen stimulation. Receptor source: a human donor in good health (CMV status not recorded). Some clones in this sample may be carry-over from other donors' samples. Each CDR3 is given with its conserved first and last residue. Each record gives: clone size, V gene, D gene, J gene, CDR3 DNA, CDR3 protein. D genes are given only for firm matches. Some rows mark clone size as missing; the rest say once, few, many or name a class of expanded clone.

size: -; V: TRBV6-6; D: TRBD2; J: TRBJ2-7; DNA: TGTGCCAGCAGTTACGGCGCGCAGCGGGAGGCCGGGGAGCAGTACTTC; CDR3: CASSYGAQREAGEQYF
size: -; V: TRBV5-5; D: TRBD1; J: TRBJ1-2; DNA: TGTGCCAGCAGCCAGACAGGGCTCCCCCTCTATGGCTACACCTTC; CDR3: CASSQTGLPLYGYTF
size: -; V: TRBV7-2; D: TRBD2; J: TRBJ2-2; DNA: TGTGCCAGCAGCTTAGACCCCAGCGGGAGAGGGAGCACCGGGGAGCTGTTTTTT; CDR3: CASSLDPSGRGSTGELFF
size: few; V: TRBV7-8; D: TRBD2; J: TRBJ2-3; DNA: TGTGCCAGCAGCTCATACGGTAGGACTAGCGGAAGCACAGATACGCAGTATTTT; CDR3: CASSSYGRTSGSTDTQYF
size: -; V: TRBV12-3/TRBV12-4; D: -; J: TRBJ1-2; DNA: TGTGCCAGCTCCGAAACAGGCCGTTTGAATGGCTACACCTTC; CDR3: CASSETGRLNGYTF
size: few; V: TRBV7-2; D: -; J: TRBJ2-1; DNA: TGTGCCAGCAGCCCGAACGTAGTGGAGGGTGAGCAGTTCTTC; CDR3: CASSPNVVEGEQFF
size: -; V: TRBV7-6; D: TRBD2; J: TRBJ2-5; DNA: TGTGCCAGCAGCCTTCTTAGCGGGGGGTACCAAGAGACCCAGTACTTC; CDR3: CASSLLSGGYQETQYF
size: -; V: TRBV2; D: -; J: TRBJ1-2; DNA: TGTGCCAGCAGTAGGACAGTACCGAACTATGGCTACACCTTC; CDR3: CASSRTVPNYGYTF
size: few; V: TRBV11-2; D: -; J: TRBJ2-7; DNA: TGTGCCAGCAGCTCCACGGCGGCCAGGGTCTACGAGCAGTACTTC; CDR3: CASSSTAARVYEQYF
size: -; V: TRBV6-6; D: -; J: TRBJ1-2; DNA: TGTGCCAGCAGTTACAGCTCCCTGGGGAACTATGGCTACACCTTC; CDR3: CASSYSSLGNYGYTF
size: few; V: TRBV7-2; D: TRBD2; J: TRBJ2-7; DNA: TGTGCCAGCAGCCCAATAGCGGGAAGTTACGAGCAGTACTTC; CDR3: CASSPIAGSYEQYF
size: few; V: TRBV7-9; D: -; J: TRBJ2-2; DNA: TGTGCCGCAGGCGGGCTGTTTTTT; CDR3: CAAGGLFF
size: many; V: TRBV7-2; D: -; J: TRBJ2-3; DNA: TGTGCCAGCAGCTTTGGGGGCACAGATACGCAGTATTTT; CDR3: CASSFGGTDTQYF
size: -; V: TRBV20-1; D: -; J: TRBJ2-1; DNA: TGCAGTGCTAGAGAAGGGGCCGGGGCCGATATGCAGTTCTTC; CDR3: CSAREGAGADMQFF
size: -; V: TRBV7-6; D: -; J: TRBJ1-1; DNA: TGTGCCAGCAGCAACCACGGGGGCGCTGAAGCTTTCTTT; CDR3: CASSNHGGAEAFF
size: -; V: TRBV2; D: -; J: TRBJ1-1; DNA: TGTGCCAGCAGGGAACAAATGAACACTGAAGCTTTCTTT; CDR3: CASREQMNTEAFF
size: few; V: TRBV7-4; D: -; J: TRBJ2-3; DNA: TGTGCCAGCAGCTTAGGGGGGGCCCAACGGACGCAGTATTTT; CDR3: CASSLGGAQRTQYF
size: -; V: TRBV19; D: -; J: TRBJ2-6; DNA: TGTGCCAGTAGTAGTGTACGGGCTGGGGCCAACGTCCTGACTTTC; CDR3: CASSSVRAGANVLTF
size: -; V: TRBV30; D: -; J: TRBJ2-1; DNA: TGTGCCTGGAGTGGCTACAATGAGCAGTTCTTC; CDR3: CAWSGYNEQFF
size: few; V: TRBV5-1; D: -; J: TRBJ2-2; DNA: TGCGCCAGCAGCTTGGAGGGGTGGCAGGGAAACACCGGGGAGCTGTTTTTT; CDR3: CASSLEGWQGNTGELFF
size: once; V: TRBV6-1; D: -; J: TRBJ1-2; DNA: TGTGCCAGCAGTACGGCGGGGGGGCTTGCCTATGGCTACACCTTC; CDR3: CASSTAGGLAYGYTF
size: -; V: TRBV28; D: -; J: TRBJ2-2; DNA: TGTGCCAGCAGTTTATTAGGTCCCGGCGGCGGGGAGCTGTTTTTT; CDR3: CASSLLGPGGGELFF
size: few; V: TRBV5-6; D: -; J: TRBJ1-5; DNA: TGTGCCAGCAGCAGCCACCCGGGAGGGAATCAGCCCCAGCATTTT; CDR3: CASSSHPGGNQPQHF
size: -; V: TRBV6-2/TRBV6-3; D: -; J: TRBJ1-5; DNA: TGTGCCAGCAGAGACACGAGTTATCAGCCCCAGCATTTT; CDR3: CASRDTSYQPQHF
size: few; V: TRBV5-1; D: TRBD2; J: TRBJ2-4; DNA: TGCGCCAGCAGCTATCAGCCACTAGCGGCTCCCAAAAACATTCAGTACTTC; CDR3: CASSYQPLAAPKNIQYF
size: few; V: TRBV7-2; D: -; J: TRBJ1-1; DNA: TGTGCCAGCAGCTGGGACATTAACACTGAAGCTTTCTTT; CDR3: CASSWDINTEAFF
size: -; V: TRBV7-2; D: -; J: TRBJ2-7; DNA: TGTGCCAGCAGCTTATCATTCGGGGCATCCTACGAGCAGTACTTC; CDR3: CASSLSFGASYEQYF
size: few; V: TRBV7-2; D: TRBD1; J: TRBJ2-5; DNA: TGTGCCAGCAGCTTAGATCCTTACCAGGGGGCACGAGAGACCCAGTACTTC; CDR3: CASSLDPYQGARETQYF
size: -; V: TRBV29-1; D: -; J: TRBJ2-5; DNA: TGCAGCGTTGATGAGCTGGGGAAGACCCAGTACTTC; CDR3: CSVDELGKTQYF
size: -; V: TRBV27; D: -; J: TRBJ2-5; DNA: TGTGCCAGCACCCCTGGTGGGAGCTTTGGGACCCAGTACTTC; CDR3: CASTPGGSFGTQYF